A single T cell receptor (beta chain) is shown here with its context. What it binds is not known. This entry comes from a study of blood T cells in healthy people across ages. Findings and caveats of the study: TCR beta diversity per million T cells fell roughly linearly with age.

Through a sample-barcoded 5' primer and a J-beta primer mix, a second PCR was run for about 6 to 12 cycles. Via MiXCR, TCRdb re-called the 5' RACE reads, giving one row per CDR3 protein. The sample records some 1.5 million distinct CDR3 sequences, around 40% being singletons. This receptor was taken from a woman younger than 30 in good health. Sequences were obtained from blood.

The CDR3 DNA sequence: TGTGCCAGCAGCCCAGGGGGGGTTAAGGGCACCGGGGAGCTGTTTTTT. It encodes CASSPGGVKGTGELFF. V usage is TRBV7-8 and J usage is TRBJ2-2, with D possibly called TRBD1 or TRBD2 (7 bases each). Trimming pared 5 bases from V and 4 bases from J, leaving 17 bases between. The germline gives CDR1 SGHVS, CDR2 FQNEAQ. This CDR3 comprises 16 residues.